These T cell receptor beta chains were read from a single sample in a study of T cells expressing NK-cell markers. From its re-call of the 5' RACE reads, TCRdb lists each CDR3 protein once, without DNA. This repertoire includes around 470,000 distinct CDR3 sequences. Source material: blood T cells: a sorted CD56 or NKG2C T cell subset, CD4+ or CD8+ T cells, or bulk PBMC T cells (not recorded which). These receptors were taken from a woman in her forties or fifties in good health. Each CDR3 is given with its conserved first and last residue.

TRBV10-3	TRBJ2-1	CAISHAGQVGRSYNEQFF
TRBV5-1	TRBJ2-1	CASSLGGLAGANEQFF
TRBV5-1	TRBJ2-7	CASSPETISYEQYF
TRBV15	TRBJ1-5	CATSRDSAADLGNQPQHF
TRBV10-3	TRBJ1-1	CATSLNTEAFF
TRBV3-1	TRBJ2-1	CASSRRGPSIHNEQFF
TRBV29-1	TRBJ2-1	CSVLPGGAYNEQFF
TRBV5-1	TRBJ1-1	CASSLIAKDGAEAFF
TRBV11-2	TRBJ2-5	CASSPSEETQYF
TRBV29-1	TRBJ1-5	CSVGDRVSQPQHF
TRBV6-5	TRBJ2-3	CASSSTGGRGTDTQYF
TRBV20-1	TRBJ2-5	CSARKDSRGETQYF
TRBV2	TRBJ2-2	CASNAGVFTGELFF
TRBV2	TRBJ1-5	CASSVGEDQPQHF
TRBV12-3/TRBV12-4	TRBJ2-1	CASSFDRGTYNEQFF
TRBV4-2	TRBJ2-1	CASSQDHVSGSASLSGQFF
TRBV11-2	TRBJ2-3	CASSLGVKETDTQYF
TRBV11-2	TRBJ2-1	CASTEDRGAYNEQFF
TRBV20-1	TRBJ2-3	CSADSRLAGGTDTQYF
TRBV7-8	TRBJ1-5	CASSHGGEQPQHF
TRBV12-3/TRBV12-4	TRBJ1-3	CASNLQGGSGNTIYF
TRBV5-1	TRBJ2-1	CASSSRVGDNEQFF
TRBV29-1	TRBJ2-1	CSVQSSYNEQFF
TRBV20-1	TRBJ1-2	CSARVFQTAYGYTF
TRBV5-1	TRBJ2-3	CASSLVQRETDTQYF
TRBV6-1	TRBJ2-1	CASTPGPANNEQFF
TRBV5-1	TRBJ2-2	CASSLAESRVSTGELFF
TRBV6-6	TRBJ2-5	CASRPGTRGVKETQYF
TRBV24-1	TRBJ2-2	CATSEGGAAVVGELFF
TRBV6-5	TRBJ2-2	CASSSLGQGTGAGELFF
TRBV20-1	TRBJ1-1	CSAEENTEAFF
TRBV7-9	TRBJ2-1	CASSNLRGRAGNEQFF
TRBV20-1	TRBJ2-7	CSASREIAGEQYF
TRBV27	TRBJ1-4	CASSSNGPVRKLFF
TRBV4-1	TRBJ1-2	CASSQELGTHNKANYGYTF
TRBV7-9	TRBJ2-7	CASSLNLGTSNEQYF
TRBV20-1	TRBJ2-7	CSARGIGTTPYEQYF
TRBV12-3/TRBV12-4	TRBJ1-3	CASSLRDSTGNTIYF
TRBV3-1	TRBJ2-1	CASSQREPLNEQFF
TRBV12-3/TRBV12-4	TRBJ1-5	CASSSGGKARWNQPQHF
TRBV6-1	TRBJ1-1	CASSRPGDAFF
TRBV20-1	TRBJ2-5	CSASPLAGQETQYF
TRBV19	TRBJ2-2	CASSTTSGGWSGELFF
TRBV5-4	TRBJ2-2	CASSPPQGQGNTGELFF
TRBV5-1	TRBJ2-5	CASSRAYRSETQYF
TRBV2	TRBJ2-1	CASRGLAGRYNEQFF
TRBV6-2/TRBV6-3	TRBJ2-5	CASSYIRETQYF
TRBV6-5	TRBJ2-5	CASSKAGESRETQYF
TRBV12-5	TRBJ2-1	CASGRRTGTYNEQFF
TRBV4-2	TRBJ1-1	CASSSRTGTVNTEAFF
TRBV4-1	TRBJ1-5	CASSQVAVYSNQPQHF
TRBV5-4	TRBJ2-3	CASSPGLAGGPGADTQYF
TRBV20-1	TRBJ1-6	CSAYRGHRLSYNSPLHF
TRBV6-5	TRBJ1-2	CASRGPRGDGYGYTF
TRBV27	TRBJ2-3	CASSSQTDTQYF
TRBV4-1	TRBJ2-1	CASSQVLGERRFF
TRBV20-1	TRBJ2-2	CSARDTRLGTGELFF
TRBV14	TRBJ2-1	CASSRRGGIYNEQFF
TRBV7-3	TRBJ2-2	CASSDTGLTGELFF
TRBV2	TRBJ2-7	CASSEDGAGAYEQYF